The 27 T cell receptor beta chains presented below share a single source sample, sequenced in a study of T cells in Graves' hyperthyroidism and ophthalmopathy (dated by TCRdb to between 2017 and 2020). Library method: multiplex PCR. Instrument used: Illumina HiSeq 2000. The TCR beta CDR3 regions were amplified from the RNA transcripts. A first-round RT-PCR of the TCR CDR3 used the HTBI primer set with the Qiagen OneStep RT-PCR kit. The public reads were run again by TCRdb, first through fastp at Q25 and then through MiXCR, and only productive beta chains were kept. Rows merge per CDR3 protein into single entries with the most common DNA and genes. The sample data list around 260,000 distinct CDR3 sequences, and approximately 26% of these were observed just once. The top ten clones comprise approximately 30% of the sample. Material for sequencing was blood. These receptors were obtained from a man in his forties with Graves' hyperthyroidism that later progressed to Graves' ophthalmopathy.

This clonotype was seen repeatedly, ten times or more. A single base separates this from a much larger clone, so it may be a read error. The chain combines TRBV6-1 with TRBJ2-7; tentatively, D is TRBD2 (6 bases). V gave up 6 bases and J gave up 0 bases, with 12 bases separating them. Germline V CDR1 and CDR2: MNHNS, SASEGT. This CDR3 region has 14 residues. The CDR3 protein is CASSWTTSSYEQYF. The DNA for the CDR3 is TGTGCCAGCAGCTGGACTACAAGCTCCTACGAGCAGTACTTC.

The J gene is TRBJ1-2, the V gene TRBV20-1; no clear D. This CDR3 is 12 amino acids long. V dropped 4 bases and J dropped 2 bases, with 8 bases sitting between them. Looked up from germline, CDR1 is DFQATT and CDR2 is SNEGSKA (reference sequence). CDR3 protein: CSAINTNYGYTF. Written as DNA, the CDR3 is TGCAGTGCTATCAACACAAACTATGGCTACACCTTC.

At least ten counts were recorded for this clonotype. The V call is TRBV19, the J call TRBJ1-2; 7 positions agree with TRBD1. Germline assignment: CDR1 LNHDA and CDR2 SQIVND (reference sequence). V lost 3 bases and J lost 8; bases outside the gene matches: 6. This CDR3 region has 13 residues. CDR3 sequence: CASSIKGAGGYTF. The CDR3 DNA reads TGTGCCAGTAGTATTAAGGGGGCAGGCGGCTACACCTTC.

Only one count was recorded for this clonotype. The V gene is TRBV6-1, the J gene TRBJ1-5; perhaps TRBD1 as D (5 bases). The germline V gene has CDR1 MNHNS and CDR2 SASEGT. This CDR3 has 14 residues. V lost 1 base and J lost 5, with 9 bases in between. The CDR3 protein is CASSEGGNDQPQHF. For the CDR3, the DNA is TGTGCCAGCAGTGAAGGGGGGAATGATCAGCCCCAGCATTTT.

In this sample, this clonotype turned up many times. The chain employs TRBV6-5 and TRBJ2-5; D uncertain. V lost 2 bases and J lost 5, with 9 bases in between. Germline V gene lookup returns CDR1 MNHEY and CDR2 SVGAGI. This CDR3 has 13 amino acids. CDR3: CASSYPTRETQYF. The DNA for the CDR3 is TGTGCCAGCAGTTACCCCACGAGGGAGACCCAGTACTTC.

This clonotype came up many times. J is TRBJ1-1 and V is TRBV28; possibly TRBD1 for D (5 bases). This CDR3 has 12 residues. Germline assignment: CDR1 MDHEN and CDR2 SYDVKM. V was cut by 5 bases and J by 5 bases, with 9 bases left in between. CDR3: CASSTQGTEAFF. As DNA, the CDR3 is TGTGCCAGCAGTACCCAGGGTACTGAAGCTTTCTTT. The variable domain in full, completed from reference TRBV28 and TRBJ1-1, reads DVKVTQSSRYLVKRTGEKVFLECVQDMDHENMFWYRQDPGLGLRLIYFSYDVKMKEKGDIPEGYSVSREKKERFSLILESASTNQTSMYLCASSTQGTEAFFGQGTRLTVV.

This clonotype was picked up many times. V usage is TRBV28 and J usage is TRBJ2-4; TRBD1 matches 8 bases. This CDR3 has 15 amino acids. The ends lost 10 bases at V and 0 bases at J; junction bases unmatched: 8. The germline V gene encodes CDR1 MDHEN and CDR2 SYDVKM. The CDR3 sequence: CATSDRVLAKNIQYF. The DNA of the CDR3 is TGTGCCACTTCGGACAGGGTACTAGCCAAAAACATTCAGTACTTC.

This clonotype was seen repeatedly, ten times or more. The V gene is TRBV4-1, the J gene TRBJ1-5, with unresolved D. There are 15 residues in the CDR3. The V gene lost 3 bases and the J gene lost 0 bases, with 9 bases spanning the gap. CDR1 is MGHRA and CDR2 is YSYEKL in the germline V gene. DNA for the CDR3: TGCGCCAGCAGCCAGGAGGTTTATAGCAATCAGCCCCAGCATTTT. Translating it yields CASSQEVYSNQPQHF.

This clonotype was counted many times. The V call is TRBV27, the J call TRBJ2-5, with TRBD2 identical over 7 bases. After removal of 2 bases from V and 7 bases from J, the junction contained 7 bases not matched to a gene. The CDR3 spans 14 residues. Germline V gene lookup returns CDR1 MNHEY and CDR2 SMNVEV (reference sequence). CDR3 in amino acids: CASSLRVGEGTQYF. Here the CDR3 DNA reads TGTGCCAGCAGTTTAAGGGTAGGGGAGGGGACCCAGTACTTC.

The CDR3 DNA is TGTGCCAGCAGCTACTGGGACAGGCCTAGCGGGGAGCTGTTTTTT. Protein product: CASSYWDRPSGELFF. The rearrangement links TRBV7-8 to TRBJ2-2; TRBD1 aligns across 8 bases. V lost 4 bases, J lost 7 bases, and 8 bases stayed unmatched. This CDR3 is 15 amino acids long. Germline CDR1 SGHVS, CDR2 FQNEAQ.

This clonotype has ten or more counts. This chain uses TRBV6-5 with TRBJ2-7, with D uncertain. The CDR3 contains 14 residues. The ends were cut back, 9 bases at V and 2 bases at J, with 17 bases in the middle. Looked up from germline, CDR1 is MNHEY and CDR2 is SVGAGI. The CDR3 DNA reads as TGTGCCAGTCGCCAAAGGACGTACGCCTACGAGCAGTACTTC. This encodes CASRQRTYAYEQYF.

This clonotype occurred a few times. The chain couples TRBV28 to TRBJ2-7; tentative D call: TRBD2 (5 bases). This CDR3 is built from 14 residues. Germline V CDR1 and CDR2: MDHEN, SYDVKM. Trimming removed 7 bases at V and 2 bases at J, with 15 bases between. The CDR3 reads CASTIKTGTYEQYF. The CDR3 DNA reads TGTGCCAGCACTATAAAGACGGGAACCTACGAGCAGTACTTC.

The chain uses TRBV6-2 or TRBV6-3 and TRBJ2-7; D unclear. V lost 2 bases and J lost 5, with 13 bases in between. Germline loops: CDR1 MNHEY, CDR2 SVGEGT. The CDR3 spans 14 residues. CDR3 residues: CASSYGSEFHEQYF. CDR3 in DNA: TGTGCCAGCAGTTACGGATCGGAGTTCCACGAGCAGTACTTC.

This clonotype has ten or more counts. V and J are TRBV27 and TRBJ2-5, with D possibly matching TRBD2 (6 bases). Trimming took 4 bases from V and 1 from J, leaving 19 bases between them. From germline, CDR1 is MNHEY and CDR2 SMNVEV (reference sequence). The CDR3 spans 17 residues. This CDR3 reads CASSSNTLASFQETQYF. The CDR3 coding sequence is TGTGCCAGCAGTTCTAATACCCTAGCGTCCTTCCAAGAGACCCAGTACTTC.

This clonotype has a count of ten or more. The CDR3 region has the DNA TGCGCCAGCAGCCTTTTTCACGCACGGTACCAAGAGACCCAGTACTTC. Protein product: CASSLFHARYQETQYF. The chain recombines TRBV4-1 with TRBJ2-5; D unclear. V lost 4 bases and J lost 0, with 15 bases in between. Germline V CDR1 and CDR2: MGHRA, YSYEKL. CDR3 length: 16 amino acids.

V is TRBV20-1 and J is TRBJ1-1; TRBD1 might be the D (5 bases). Trimming cost V 8 bases and J 4 bases, with 14 bases left between them. This CDR3 has 12 residues. The germline CDR1 and CDR2 sequences are DFQATT and SNEGSKA (reference sequence). The CDR3 nucleotides are TGCAGTACTCTCTCGAGGGGCACTGAAGCTTTCTTT. This codes for CSTLSRGTEAFF.

This clonotype was detected many times. V usage is TRBV12-3 or TRBV12-4 and J usage is TRBJ1-3; no clear D. Trimming cost V 3 bases and J 8 bases, with 11 bases left between them. CDR3 length: 13 residues. The CDR3 spells CASSFFLRDTIYF. CDR3 DNA: TGTGCCAGCAGTTTCTTCCTTCGGGACACCATATATTTT.

This clonotype has a count of ten or more. The CDR3 DNA follows: TGTGCCAGCAGCCTCTCGGCACAAATGAACACTGAAGCTTTCTTT. Amino acids: CASSLSAQMNTEAFF. The V call is TRBV11-3, the J call TRBJ1-1; D remains unclear. This CDR3 is built from 15 residues. CDR1 is SGHNT, CDR2 YENEEA, per germline. Trimming stripped 5 bases from V and 0 bases from J, with 13 bases between. Filled out from reference TRBV11-3 and TRBJ1-1, the complete variable domain reads EAGVVQSPRYKIIEKKQPVAFWCNPISGHNTLYWYLQNLGQGPELLIRYENEEAVDDSQLPKDRFSAERLKGVDSTLKIQPAELGDSAVYLCASSLSAQMNTEAFFGQGTRLTVV.

To note about this clonotype: A read error is possible here, since a much larger clone lies one base away. The chain recombines TRBV10-1 with TRBJ2-7; 8 nucleotides agree with TRBD1. The length of the CDR3 is 13 residues. The germline V gene encodes CDR1 WNHNN and CDR2 SYGVQD (reference sequence). The junction had 11 bases not matched to a gene; V was cut back by 5 bases and J by 11 bases. Here the CDR3 DNA reads TGCGCCAGCAGTCCGGACAGGGCCGGTGAGGAGTACTTC. Protein product: CASSPDRAGEEYF.

This clonotype was seen at least ten times. The chain combines TRBV19 with TRBJ1-5; a possible D gene is TRBD1 (5 bases). From germline, CDR1 is LNHDA and CDR2 SQIVND (reference sequence). Trimming removed 5 bases from V and 0 bases from J, with 11 bases in between. The CDR3 contains 15 residues. CDR3 nucleotide sequence: TGTGCCAGTAGTGCCACAGGCTCTAGCAATCAGCCCCAGCATTTT. Amino acids: CASSATGSSNQPQHF.

The table lists this clonotype with many counts. The chain is built from TRBV5-4 and TRBJ2-2; 9 bases fit TRBD1. The trim removed 1 base at V and 5 bases at J, leaving 9 bases unmatched. The CDR3 extends over 17 amino acids. Germline CDR1 is SGHNT and CDR2 is YYREEE (reference sequence). The CDR3 DNA sequence: TGTGCCAGCAGCTTGCGGTTACGGACAGGGGATACCGGGGAGCTGTTTTTT. Translated, it gives CASSLRLRTGDTGELFF.

The chain uses TRBV7-2 and TRBJ2-5, with D perhaps given as TRBD1 or TRBD2 (5 bases each). The length of the CDR3 is 14 residues. V was cut by 2 bases and J by 3 bases, with 10 bases left in between. The V gene's germline CDR1 is SGHTA and CDR2 FQGNSA. The CDR3 is CASSLSGAEETQYF. CDR3 sequence (DNA): TGTGCCAGCAGCTTATCCGGGGCTGAAGAGACCCAGTACTTC.

This clonotype was counted at least ten times. The V call is TRBV4-2, the J call TRBJ1-3, with 9 bases fitting TRBD1. The CDR3 is 14 amino acids. The V segment lost 4 bases and the J segment 5 bases; nucleotides outside the gene matches: 3. Germline CDR1 and CDR2: LGHNA and YNFKEQ. The CDR3 is CASSLGQGRNTIYF. As DNA, the CDR3 is TGTGCCAGCAGCCTCGGACAGGGGAGAAACACCATATATTTT.

This clonotype was counted at least ten times. The rearrangement joins TRBV13 to TRBJ1-2; unclear D gene. V gave up 0 bases and J gave up 4 bases, with 3 bases separating them. The CDR3 runs to 12 residues. Germline CDR1 reads PRHDT; CDR2 reads FYEKMQ (reference sequence). The CDR3 bases are TGTGCCAGCAGCTTAGGCGCCTATGGCTACACCTTC. Translated: CASSLGAYGYTF.

This clonotype was seen many times. The chain is built from TRBV6-1 and TRBJ2-5; D call uncertain. The germline V and J ends were trimmed by 4 bases and 3 bases, with 6 bases remaining between them. Per the germline V gene, CDR1 is MNHNS and CDR2 is SASEGT. This CDR3 contains 12 residues. The DNA of the CDR3 is TGTGCCAGCAGTGCTGAGGAAGAGACCCAGTACTTC. This sequence encodes CASSAEEETQYF.

V gene TRBV6-5 combines with J gene TRBJ1-1; TRBD1 matches at 9 bases. CDR1 is MNHEY and CDR2 is SVGAGI in the germline V gene. V lost 0 bases, J lost 6 bases, and 5 bases stayed unmatched. The CDR3 length is 15 residues. CDR3 in amino acids: CASSYSTGGKAEAFF. CDR3 DNA sequence: TGTGCCAGCAGTTACTCGACAGGGGGGAAGGCTGAAGCTTTCTTT.

This clonotype was picked up many times. This sequence joins TRBV6-5 and TRBJ2-7; TRBD1 matches at 10 bases. V was clipped by 6 bases and J by 3 bases; unmatched bases: 8. This CDR3 is built from 15 residues. CDR1 and CDR2 from the germline V gene are MNHEY and SVGAGI. CDR3 residues: CASRSSGTGDYEQYF. The CDR3 nucleotides read TGTGCCAGCAGATCCTCCGGGACAGGGGACTACGAGCAGTACTTC.